The present T cell receptor (beta chain) was sequenced within a study of neoadjuvant anti-PD-1 for oral cavity cancer. Findings and caveats of the study: After neoadjuvant nivolumab, PBMC T cell clonality was significantly higher in non-responders than responders.

Cohort: HPV-negative, locally advanced oral cavity squamous cell carcinoma patients. Data came from immunoSEQ multiplex PCR; TCRdb stores just in-frame clones and leaves some out. Here the sample spans over 12,000 clones, over 70% being singletons. The CDR3 has 14 amino acids. V lost 3 bases and J lost 8, with 14 bases in between. Germline V gene sequence: CDR1 MGHRA, CDR2 YSYEKL. Turning to this clone: Its antigen remains unknown.

The genes are TRBV4-1 and TRBJ2-4; the D gene is possibly TRBD2 (5 bases). Sequencing was performed on PBMCs, taken before nivolumab (anti-PD-1) treatment. This TCR derives from a person aged 35 to 85 with oral cavity squamous cell carcinoma. CDR3 amino acids: CASSQKGGGDIQYF. DNA for the CDR3: TGCGCCAGCAGCCAGAAGGGCGGAGGTGACATTCAGTACTTC.